This T cell receptor (beta chain) was identified in a study of CD8+ T cells in alopecia areata. A word on this clone: What it recognizes is unknown.

Looked up from germline, CDR1 is SNHLY and CDR2 is FYNNEI. The ends lost 1 base at V and 4 bases at J; junction bases unmatched: 9. The CDR3 has 18 residues. Study-wide results and caveats: Especially in alopecia totalis/universalis, lesional scalp showed greater clonality than normal scalp did. Sequences from scalp samples also cover resident alphabeta T cells of normal skin.

Sequencing used cDNA as its template, made by extracting RNA and reverse transcribing it. The data were produced by immunoSEQ multiplex PCR, yet TCRdb's version contains in-frame clones alone and is incomplete. The sample shows 95,000 to 110,000 clones, approximately 60% of them seen only once. The receptor was derived from a human donor in good health. This sequence joins TRBV2 and TRBJ2-5; TRBD2 matches 13 bases. Sequences were obtained from CD4+ T cells sorted from blood. This CDR3 reads CASSEGRTSGGAGETQYF. CDR3 coding DNA: TGTGCCAGCAGTGAAGGACGTACTAGCGGGGGGGCGGGAGAGACCCAGTACTTC. Supplemented by reference TRBV2 and TRBJ2-5, the full variable domain reads EPEVTQTPSHQVTQMGQEVILRCVPISNHLYFYWYRQILGQKVEFLVSFYNNEISEKSEIFDDQFSVERPDGSNFTLKIRSTKLEDSAMYFCASSEGRTSGGAGETQYFGPGTRLLVL.